The following is a T cell receptor (beta chain) sequence with its context. The CDR3 is 13 residues long. The junction had 3 bases not matched to a gene; V was cut back by 1 base and J by 8 bases. Looked up from germline, CDR1 is LNHNV and CDR2 is YYDKDF (reference sequence). These data belong to a study of blood T cell repertoires in COVID-19. Whole-study context: Whether acute or convalescent, the COVID-19 samples came from the United States, Italy and Spain. From T cells, B-cell-depleted T cells, or PBMCs came the material, which was cDNA or gDNA.

Assay used: immunoSEQ multiplex PCR; TCRdb lists only in-frame clones, some missing. Of a few hundred thousand clones in the sample, around 90% were seen once. The clonotype was recovered from a woman in her fifties or sixties with COVID-19, enrolled during active disease. The V call is TRBV15, the J call TRBJ1-2, with 8 bases identical to TRBD1. The sequenced sample consisted of peripheral blood. CDR3 in DNA: TGTGCCACCAGCAGAGGGGACAGGAACGGCTACACCTTC. It specifies CATSRGDRNGYTF.